This T cell receptor beta chain was retrieved from a study of blood T cell repertoires in COVID-19. Study in general: The United States, Italy and Spain supplied acute and convalescent COVID-19 samples.

Original handling: Counts of nucleated cells, estimated from reference gene primer amplification, were obtained. Repertoires were generated with immunoSEQ multiplex PCR, while TCRdb's copy carries only in-frame clones and drops some. The V and J calls and clone size are taken from that table; D and trimming were inferred from the DNA. The sample includes some 160,000 clones, around four fifths seen only once; the top ten take about 2%. This TCR derives from a woman at least 80 years old with acute or convalescent COVID-19. Sample: peripheral blood.

CDR3 protein: CASSQVLVSGNEQFF. Written as DNA, the CDR3 is TGTGCCAGCAGCCAAGTCCTAGTCTCGGGGAATGAGCAGTTCTTC. The chain carries TRBV3-1 (or the pseudogene TRBV3-2) and TRBJ2-1, with a tentative D call TRBD2 (5 bases). Germline V CDR1 and CDR2: LGHDT, YNNKEL (reference sequence). Trimming pared 1 base from V and 7 bases from J, leaving 14 bases between. The CDR3 runs to 15 residues.